The sequence of this TCR beta chain was determined in a study of blood T cell repertoires in COVID-19. Looking at the study overall: T cells, B-cell-depleted T cells, or PBMCs provided the cDNA or gDNA that served as material.

Under the authors' procedure: The authors estimated nucleated cell counts from reference gene primer amplification. Sequencing used immunoSEQ multiplex PCR; TCRdb keeps in-frame clones, though not all of them. V, J and clone size derive from that table, while D and trimming were established from the DNA sequence. The sample has 150,000 to 200,000 clones, 76% seen once. Germline V gene data show CDR1 as LNHDA and CDR2 as SQIVND (reference sequence). V lost 6 bases and J 2 bases, leaving 8 bases between the germline ends. This CDR3 has 13 residues. The sample consisted of peripheral blood. This clonotype originated in a woman aged 50 to 60 with active or convalescent COVID-19. This sequence joins TRBV19 and TRBJ2-1; tentative D call: TRBD2 (6 bases). The CDR3 protein is CASSGRPYNEQFF. Here the CDR3 DNA reads TGTGCCAGTAGCGGGAGACCCTACAATGAGCAGTTCTTC.